This T cell receptor beta chain comes out of a study of neurological immune-mediated disorders. Notes on the study in general: No expanded-clone CDR3 amino acid sequence recurred across subjects, suggesting private TCR-beta repertoires. The greatest TCR clonal expansion appeared in HTLV-1-associated myelopathy and the smallest, falling below healthy controls, in multiple sclerosis.

Time point reported: longitudinal time-point 2. A note on this clonotype: The target antigen is unknown.

Germline values: CDR1 SGDLS, CDR2 YYNGEE. The CDR3 is 14 amino acids. V lost 3 bases and J 4 bases, leaving 13 bases between the germline ends. Over 160 million TCR-beta sequences from 15-18 subjects came from every sequencing run. TCRdb called the 5' RACE reads again in MiXCR, with one record for every CDR3 protein. The data show 81,000 or so distinct CDR3 sequences, around 13% seen once. The sequence derives from a female donor with HTLV-1-associated myelopathy (HAM/TSP). The V call is TRBV9, the J call TRBJ1-1; D is perhaps TRBD1 (5 bases). The sample was PBMCs. In DNA form, the CDR3 reads TGTGCCAGCAGCGCCCGAAAGGGGAGCACTGAAGCTTTCTTT. Translation gives CASSARKGSTEAFF.